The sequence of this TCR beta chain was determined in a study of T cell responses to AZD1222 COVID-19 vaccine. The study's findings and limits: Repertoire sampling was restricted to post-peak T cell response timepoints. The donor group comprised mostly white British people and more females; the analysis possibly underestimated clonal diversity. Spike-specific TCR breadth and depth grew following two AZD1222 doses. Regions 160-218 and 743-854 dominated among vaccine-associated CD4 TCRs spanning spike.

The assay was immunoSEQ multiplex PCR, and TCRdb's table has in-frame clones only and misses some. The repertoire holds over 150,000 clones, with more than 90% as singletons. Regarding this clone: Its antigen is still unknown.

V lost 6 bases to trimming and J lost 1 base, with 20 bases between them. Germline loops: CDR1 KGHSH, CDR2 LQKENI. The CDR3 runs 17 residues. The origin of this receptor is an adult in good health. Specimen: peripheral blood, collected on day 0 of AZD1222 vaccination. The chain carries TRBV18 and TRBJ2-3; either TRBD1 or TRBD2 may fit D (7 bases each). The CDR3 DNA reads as TGTGCCAGCTCCCCAGGGGGGGCCTTTAGAGGCACAGATACGCAGTATTTT. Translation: CASSPGGAFRGTDTQYF.